The rows below give T cell receptor beta chains drawn from one sample of a study of CD4+ T cells in melanoma. Clones were sequenced by immunoSEQ multiplex PCR, and TCRdb holds only the in-frame ones, with some missing. This sample carries 17,000 or so clones, around four fifths of them seen once, and the ten largest clones take around 5%. The sequencing input was cells from a culture (not recorded whether cultured in vitro). These receptors were collected from a human donor with melanoma. Each CDR3 is given with its conserved first and last residue. The D gene is left open where the match is weak. Clone size is not always given. Where it is, it says once, few, many or a class for expanded clones.

cdr3_aa: CASSRTQRGELFF
cdr3_nt: TGTGCCAGCAGCCGGACGCAACGGGGGGAGCTGTTTTTT
d_call: .
j_call: TRBJ2-2
v_call: TRBV7-3
cdr3_length: 13
clone_size: .

cdr3_aa: CASSPSGGSGDRTQYF
cdr3_nt: TGCGCCAGCAGCCCGTCGGGAGGAAGCGGGGACAGGACCCAGTACTTC
d_call: .
j_call: TRBJ2-5
v_call: TRBV4-1
cdr3_length: 16
clone_size: few

cdr3_aa: CASSPRASNEKLFF
cdr3_nt: TGCGCCAGCAGCCCGCGGGCGTCGAATGAAAAACTGTTTTTT
d_call: .
j_call: TRBJ1-4
v_call: TRBV5-1
cdr3_length: 14
clone_size: .

cdr3_aa: CSVVSGLGETQYF
cdr3_nt: TGCAGCGTTGTCTCCGGACTAGGAGAGACCCAGTACTTC
d_call: TRBD2
j_call: TRBJ2-5
v_call: TRBV29-1
cdr3_length: 13
clone_size: .

cdr3_aa: CASNLDRWNTEAFF
cdr3_nt: TGTGCCAGCAACCTGGACAGATGGAACACTGAAGCTTTCTTT
d_call: .
j_call: TRBJ1-1
v_call: TRBV11-1
cdr3_length: 14
clone_size: .

cdr3_aa: CASSEVPRGEQFF
cdr3_nt: TGTGCCAGCAGTGAGGTCCCTCGGGGTGAGCAGTTCTTC
d_call: .
j_call: TRBJ2-1
v_call: TRBV2
cdr3_length: 13
clone_size: .

cdr3_aa: CASSLNAGETYNEQFF
cdr3_nt: TGTGCCAGCAGCTTAAACGCGGGGGAGACCTACAATGAGCAGTTCTTC
d_call: TRBD2
j_call: TRBJ2-1
v_call: TRBV7-3
cdr3_length: 16
clone_size: .

cdr3_aa: CASSFDRRGTQYF
cdr3_nt: TGTGCCAGCAGCTTTGACAGGCGGGGGACCCAGTACTTC
d_call: .
j_call: TRBJ2-5
v_call: TRBV5-6
cdr3_length: 13
clone_size: .

cdr3_aa: CASSPGASGGPSYEQYF
cdr3_nt: TGTGCCAGTAGTCCCGGGGCTAGCGGGGGACCGTCCTACGAGCAGTACTTC
d_call: TRBD2
j_call: TRBJ2-7
v_call: TRBV19
cdr3_length: 17
clone_size: .

cdr3_aa: CASSPWTLPGELFF
cdr3_nt: TGCGCCAGCAGCCCTTGGACCCTCCCCGGGGAGCTGTTTTTT
d_call: .
j_call: TRBJ2-2
v_call: TRBV5-1
cdr3_length: 14
clone_size: .

cdr3_aa: CASTAPGANVLTF
cdr3_nt: TGTGCCAGCACAGCACCTGGGGCCAACGTCCTGACTTTC
d_call: .
j_call: TRBJ2-6
v_call: TRBV25-1
cdr3_length: 13
clone_size: .

cdr3_aa: CASSWDVTGELFF
cdr3_nt: TGTGCCAGCTCATGGGACGTTACCGGGGAGCTGTTTTTT
d_call: .
j_call: TRBJ2-2
v_call: TRBV18
cdr3_length: 13
clone_size: .

cdr3_aa: CASNLYRENTEAFF
cdr3_nt: TGTGCCAGCAACTTGTACAGGGAGAACACTGAAGCTTTCTTT
d_call: .
j_call: TRBJ1-1
v_call: TRBV2
cdr3_length: 14
clone_size: .

cdr3_aa: CASAILDRAGYTF
cdr3_nt: TGTGCCAGTGCAATACTGGACAGGGCAGGCTACACCTTC
d_call: TRBD1
j_call: TRBJ1-2
v_call: TRBV6-1
cdr3_length: 13
clone_size: .

cdr3_aa: CASSPQGITNEKLFF
cdr3_nt: TGTGCCAGCAGCCCACAGGGCATAACTAATGAAAAACTGTTTTTT
d_call: .
j_call: TRBJ1-4
v_call: TRBV14
cdr3_length: 15
clone_size: .

cdr3_aa: CASSVGQNGAYEQYF
cdr3_nt: TGTGCCAGCAGCGTAGGACAGAACGGCGCCTACGAGCAGTACTTC
d_call: .
j_call: TRBJ2-7
v_call: TRBV7-9
cdr3_length: 15
clone_size: .

cdr3_aa: CASSFTGLGNEQFF
cdr3_nt: TGCGCCAGCAGCTTCACAGGGTTGGGGAATGAGCAGTTCTTC
d_call: .
j_call: TRBJ2-1
v_call: TRBV5-1
cdr3_length: 14
clone_size: few

cdr3_aa: CASSPTARLNTEAFF
cdr3_nt: TGTGCCAGCTCACCAACAGCCCGCTTGAACACTGAAGCTTTCTTT
d_call: .
j_call: TRBJ1-1
v_call: TRBV18
cdr3_length: 15
clone_size: .

cdr3_aa: CASSIGRRTGGNTIYF
cdr3_nt: TGTGCCAGTAGTATAGGCCGACGGACAGGGGGCAACACCATATATTTT
d_call: TRBD1
j_call: TRBJ1-3
v_call: TRBV19
cdr3_length: 16
clone_size: few

cdr3_aa: CASSYSGQGISGYTF
cdr3_nt: TGTGCCAGCAGTTACTCGGGGCAGGGAATAAGTGGCTACACCTTC
d_call: .
j_call: TRBJ1-2
v_call: TRBV6-6
cdr3_length: 15
clone_size: .

cdr3_aa: CASSIEPGRSTYEQYF
cdr3_nt: TGTGCCAGTAGTATAGAACCGGGACGGTCGACCTACGAGCAGTACTTC
d_call: .
j_call: TRBJ2-7
v_call: TRBV19
cdr3_length: 16
clone_size: .

cdr3_aa: CARSPWSVTGDCGYTF
cdr3_nt: TGTGCCAGAAGCCCGTGGAGTGTTACAGGGGACTGTGGCTACACCTTC
d_call: TRBD1
j_call: TRBJ1-2
v_call: TRBV5-3
cdr3_length: 16
clone_size: .

cdr3_aa: CASSFRGVTAVDTQYF
cdr3_nt: TGTGCCAGCAGTTTCCGCGGGGTAACGGCGGTAGATACGCAGTATTTT
d_call: .
j_call: TRBJ2-3
v_call: TRBV27
cdr3_length: 16
clone_size: .

cdr3_aa: CASSVELAGSYEQYF
cdr3_nt: TGTGCCAGCAGCGTAGAACTAGCGGGCTCCTACGAGCAGTACTTC
d_call: TRBD2
j_call: TRBJ2-7
v_call: TRBV7-8
cdr3_length: 15
clone_size: .

cdr3_aa: CAWSSGNTGELFF
cdr3_nt: TGTGCCTGGAGTTCCGGGAACACCGGGGAGCTGTTTTTT
d_call: .
j_call: TRBJ2-2
v_call: TRBV30
cdr3_length: 13
clone_size: .

cdr3_aa: CASSLGTASTDTQYF
cdr3_nt: TGTGCCAGCAGCTTGGGGACAGCGAGCACAGATACGCAGTATTTT
d_call: TRBD1
j_call: TRBJ2-3
v_call: TRBV11-3
cdr3_length: 15
clone_size: .

cdr3_aa: CASSFGPYGDTEAFF
cdr3_nt: TGTGCCAGCAGCTTTGGTCCCTACGGGGACACTGAAGCTTTCTTT
d_call: .
j_call: TRBJ1-1
v_call: TRBV7-2
cdr3_length: 15
clone_size: .

cdr3_aa: CASSLGGQYEQYF
cdr3_nt: TGTGCTAGCAGCTTAGGGGGTCAGTACGAGCAGTACTTC
d_call: .
j_call: TRBJ2-7
v_call: TRBV7-7
cdr3_length: 13
clone_size: few

cdr3_aa: CASSLWEDQPQHF
cdr3_nt: TGTGCCAGCAGTTTGTGGGAAGATCAGCCCCAGCATTTT
d_call: .
j_call: TRBJ1-5
v_call: TRBV6-5
cdr3_length: 13
clone_size: .

cdr3_aa: CASSQVGAYGYTF
cdr3_nt: TGTGCCAGCAGCCAAGTTGGAGCCTATGGCTACACCTTC
d_call: .
j_call: TRBJ1-2
v_call: TRBV14
cdr3_length: 13
clone_size: .

cdr3_aa: CASSLEKETQYF
cdr3_nt: TGCGCCAGCAGCTTGGAGAAAGAGACCCAGTACTTC
d_call: .
j_call: TRBJ2-5
v_call: TRBV5-1
cdr3_length: 12
clone_size: .

cdr3_aa: CASSPWVQGASGGTEAFF
cdr3_nt: TGTGCCAGCAGCCCCTGGGTCCAGGGGGCGTCAGGGGGCACTGAAGCTTTCTTT
d_call: TRBD1
j_call: TRBJ1-1
v_call: TRBV5-6
cdr3_length: 18
clone_size: .

cdr3_aa: CASSFHPGLAGSDTQYF
cdr3_nt: TGTGCCAGCAGTTTCCATCCGGGACTAGCGGGATCAGATACGCAGTATTTT
d_call: TRBD2
j_call: TRBJ2-3
v_call: TRBV27
cdr3_length: 17
clone_size: .

cdr3_aa: CASRRTDNSNQPQHF
cdr3_nt: TGCGCCAGCAGAAGGACAGACAATAGCAATCAGCCCCAGCATTTT
d_call: .
j_call: TRBJ1-5
v_call: TRBV5-1
cdr3_length: 15
clone_size: .

cdr3_aa: CAWEGDRYGYTF
cdr3_nt: TGTGCCTGGGAAGGGGATCGGTATGGCTACACCTTC
d_call: .
j_call: TRBJ1-2
v_call: TRBV30
cdr3_length: 12
clone_size: .

cdr3_aa: CASSMAGAFF
cdr3_nt: TGTGCCAGCAGCATGGCCGGAGCTTTCTTT
d_call: .
j_call: TRBJ1-1
v_call: TRBV13
cdr3_length: 10
clone_size: once

cdr3_aa: CAWNSGMYQETQYF
cdr3_nt: TGTGCCTGGAATAGCGGGATGTACCAAGAGACCCAGTACTTC
d_call: TRBD2
j_call: TRBJ2-5
v_call: TRBV30
cdr3_length: 14
clone_size: .

cdr3_aa: CASSSQGQGRVRTDTQYF
cdr3_nt: TGTGCCAGCAGCTCCCAGGGACAGGGCAGAGTAAGGACAGATACGCAGTATTTT
d_call: TRBD1
j_call: TRBJ2-3
v_call: TRBV5-6
cdr3_length: 18
clone_size: once

cdr3_aa: CASSLYTRPHEQYF
cdr3_nt: TGTGCCAGCAGCTTATATACCCGTCCCCACGAGCAGTACTTC
d_call: .
j_call: TRBJ2-7
v_call: TRBV7-3
cdr3_length: 14
clone_size: .

cdr3_aa: CASNPRFATNEKLFF
cdr3_nt: TGTGCCAGTAATCCGAGATTCGCAACTAATGAAAAACTGTTTTTT
d_call: .
j_call: TRBJ1-4
v_call: TRBV19
cdr3_length: 15
clone_size: .

cdr3_aa: CASSPGQGRTGELFF
cdr3_nt: TGCGCCAGCAGCCCGGGACAGGGGAGAACCGGGGAGCTGTTTTTT
d_call: TRBD1
j_call: TRBJ2-2
v_call: TRBV5-1
cdr3_length: 15
clone_size: .

cdr3_aa: CAWSGTGRNQPQHF
cdr3_nt: TGTGCCTGGAGTGGAACAGGAAGGAATCAGCCCCAGCATTTT
d_call: .
j_call: TRBJ1-5
v_call: TRBV30
cdr3_length: 14
clone_size: .

cdr3_aa: CASTLTGTGQHEQFF
cdr3_nt: TGTGCCAGCACCCTAACAGGGACAGGCCAGCATGAGCAGTTCTTC
d_call: TRBD1
j_call: TRBJ2-1
v_call: TRBV7-9
cdr3_length: 15
clone_size: .

cdr3_aa: CASSLARSGTSGGFTQYF
cdr3_nt: TGTGCCAGCAGCTTAGCCCGTTCCGGGACTAGCGGGGGCTTTACGCAGTATTTT
d_call: TRBD2
j_call: TRBJ2-3
v_call: TRBV7-9
cdr3_length: 18
clone_size: once

cdr3_aa: CASSLDTRQPQHF
cdr3_nt: TGTGCCAGCAGCTTAGATACGCGCCAGCCCCAGCATTTT
d_call: .
j_call: TRBJ1-5
v_call: TRBV11-1
cdr3_length: 13
clone_size: once

cdr3_aa: CASSYPGLNTQYF
cdr3_nt: TGTGCCAGCAGTTACCCGGGTCTGAATACGCAGTATTTT
d_call: .
j_call: TRBJ2-3
v_call: TRBV6-5
cdr3_length: 13
clone_size: .

cdr3_aa: CSASSGGGEKYF
cdr3_nt: TGCAGCGCGAGCTCTGGAGGCGGAGAGAAGTACTTC
d_call: .
j_call: TRBJ2-7
v_call: TRBV29-1
cdr3_length: 12
clone_size: .

cdr3_aa: CASSLSRYSGGYTF
cdr3_nt: TGTGCCAGCAGCTTGAGTCGGTACTCTGGAGGCTACACCTTC
d_call: .
j_call: TRBJ1-2
v_call: TRBV5-6
cdr3_length: 14
clone_size: few

cdr3_aa: CASSLIRGGTQETQYF
cdr3_nt: TGTGCCAGCAGCTTAATCCGGGGGGGCACACAAGAGACCCAGTACTTC
d_call: TRBD2
j_call: TRBJ2-5
v_call: TRBV7-2
cdr3_length: 16
clone_size: .

cdr3_aa: CASSFLGANEKLFF
cdr3_nt: TGCGCCAGCAGCTTTTTGGGGGCTAATGAAAAACTGTTTTTT
d_call: .
j_call: TRBJ1-4
v_call: TRBV5-1
cdr3_length: 14
clone_size: .

cdr3_aa: CAWAPDRVIHGYTF
cdr3_nt: TGTGCCTGGGCCCCGGACAGGGTGATCCATGGCTACACCTTC
d_call: TRBD1
j_call: TRBJ1-2
v_call: TRBV30
cdr3_length: 14
clone_size: .

cdr3_aa: CASSAGTGSYNEQFF
cdr3_nt: TGTGCCAGCTCAGCCGGGACAGGCTCCTACAATGAGCAGTTCTTC
d_call: TRBD1
j_call: TRBJ2-1
v_call: TRBV18
cdr3_length: 15
clone_size: .

cdr3_aa: CASSLPPTTGRPRFYEQYF
cdr3_nt: TGTGCCAGCAGCTTGCCACCTACGACCGGCAGGCCGAGGTTCTACGAGCAGTACTTC
d_call: .
j_call: TRBJ2-7
v_call: TRBV11-2
cdr3_length: 19
clone_size: .

cdr3_aa: CASREGQETDTQYF
cdr3_nt: TGCGCCAGCAGAGAGGGACAGGAAACAGATACGCAGTATTTT
d_call: TRBD1
j_call: TRBJ2-3
v_call: TRBV5-1
cdr3_length: 14
clone_size: .

cdr3_aa: CASSSDNRAGYTF
cdr3_nt: TGCGCCAGCAGCTCCGATAACAGGGCTGGCTACACCTTC
d_call: .
j_call: TRBJ1-2
v_call: TRBV5-1
cdr3_length: 13
clone_size: .

cdr3_aa: CASSSEGGFGNTIYF
cdr3_nt: TGTGCCAGCTCATCCGAGGGGGGCTTCGGAAACACCATATATTTT
d_call: .
j_call: TRBJ1-3
v_call: TRBV18
cdr3_length: 15
clone_size: .

cdr3_aa: CASSSGATLRPGELFF
cdr3_nt: TGTGCCAGTAGTTCAGGGGCAACCCTTCGCCCCGGGGAGCTGTTTTTT
d_call: .
j_call: TRBJ2-2
v_call: TRBV19
cdr3_length: 16
clone_size: once

cdr3_aa: CASSLGVGSWTGELFF
cdr3_nt: TGTGCCAGCAGCTTAGGAGTCGGATCGTGGACCGGGGAGCTGTTTTTT
d_call: .
j_call: TRBJ2-2
v_call: TRBV11-2
cdr3_length: 16
clone_size: .